This T cell receptor beta chain is from a study of blood T cell repertoires in COVID-19. Across the study: From the United States, Italy and Spain came samples of acute and convalescent COVID-19.

Original processing notes: Estimates of nucleated cell counts were drawn from the amplification of reference gene primers. Data came from immunoSEQ multiplex PCR; TCRdb stores just in-frame clones and leaves some out. Clone size and V and J calls were adopted from that table, with D and trimming inferred from the DNA. The sample consists of 190,000 or so clones, more than 65% of them appearing once. In Cohort 3, a recovered donor had either two negative PCRs, clearance, or symptom resolution. The CDR3 extends over 14 amino acids. Germline-derived CDR1 and CDR2 are KGHSH and LQKENI. V lost 4 bases, J lost 1 base, and 10 bases lay in between.

The sequencing sample was made of PBMCs or T cells enriched from blood (not recorded which). This sequence joins TRBV18 and TRBJ1-1, with TRBD1 as a possible D gene (6 bases). The sequence was obtained from a middle-aged man who had recovered from COVID-19. CDR3 region: CASSLPTGNTEAFF. The CDR3 DNA sequence: TGTGCCAGCTCACTACCGACAGGGAACACTGAAGCTTTCTTT.